The 15 T cell receptor beta chains below were found in one sample sequenced in a study of blood T cell repertoires in COVID-19. The protocol was immunoSEQ multiplex PCR, while the TCRdb copy is restricted to in-frame clones and leaves out a portion. This repertoire shows tens of thousands of clones, more than 90% found once; its top ten account for around 3.1%. Sequenced input: peripheral blood. The receptor set was obtained from a woman between 65 and 79 years old with active COVID-19.

The chain is built from TRBV6-1 and TRBJ1-1; 7 bases align to TRBD1. Germline CDR1 and CDR2: MNHNS and SASEGT. Trimming cost V 1 base and J 7 bases; bases outside gene matches: 6. CDR3 length: 14 residues. CDR3 sequence: CASSEGQGRGEAFF. The CDR3 DNA sequence: TGTGCCAGCAGTGAAGGACAGGGTAGAGGTGAAGCTTTCTTT.

The chain uses TRBV15 and TRBJ1-6, with D perhaps TRBD1 (5 bases). V lost 5 bases and J lost 6, with 14 bases in between. The V gene's germline CDR1 is LNHNV and CDR2 YYDKDF (reference sequence). CDR3 length: 15 residues. CDR3 DNA: TGTGCCACCAGCGGCCGAGTGGGGGGTAATTCACCCCTCCACTTT. Encoded protein: CATSGRVGGNSPLHF. The whole variable domain, remainder taken from reference TRBV15 and TRBJ1-6, is DAMVIQNPRYQVTQFGKPVTLSCSQTLNHNVMYWYQQKSSQAPKLLFHYYDKDFNNEADTPDNFQSRRPNTSFCFLDIRSPGLGDTAMYLCATSGRVGGNSPLHFGNGTRLTVT.

The chain recombines TRBV9 with TRBJ2-5; 9 bases agree with TRBD1. V trimming: 5 bases; J trimming: 5 bases; junction bases outside the gene matches: 4. The V gene's germline CDR1 is SGDLS and CDR2 YYNGEE. This CDR3 is 13 amino acids long. CDR3 nucleotides: TGTGCCAGCAGAACAGGGGGCGCGGAGACCCAGTACTTC. Amino acids: CASRTGGAETQYF.

This chain connects TRBV28 to TRBJ2-3; a possible D gene is TRBD2 (5 bases). Trimming took 2 bases from V and 9 from J, leaving 15 bases between them. The germline CDR1 and CDR2 sequences are MDHEN and SYDVKM. CDR3 length: 14 residues. For the CDR3, the DNA is TGTGCCAGCAGTTTAGAGAACGTCCGAGGGACGCAGTATTTT. It specifies CASSLENVRGTQYF.

The rearrangement uses TRBV3-1 (or the pseudogene TRBV3-2) and TRBJ1-2; D not resolved. Germline CDR1 and CDR2: LGHDT and YNNKEL (reference sequence). This CDR3 spans 12 amino acids. Trimming took 1 base from V and 8 from J, leaving 8 bases between them. The CDR3 sequence: CASSQVSEGYTF. CDR3 nucleotides: TGTGCCAGCAGCCAAGTTTCGGAGGGCTACACCTTC.

The chain joins TRBV21-1 to TRBJ2-1; TRBD2 is taken as the D call from the table, unchecked against the DNA. TRBV21-1 is termed a pseudogene. CDR3 length: 17 amino acids. The CDR3 reads CASSKVGRTITSNEQFF. DNA for the CDR3: TGTGCCAGCAGCAAAGTTGGCAGGACTATTACTTCCAATGAGCAGTTCTTC.

The chain combines TRBV9 with TRBJ1-3, with a tentative D call TRBD1 (6 bases). Trimming took 0 bases from V and 0 from J, leaving 13 bases between them. This CDR3 contains 17 residues. The germline V gene encodes CDR1 SGDLS and CDR2 YYNGEE. Written as DNA, the CDR3 is TGTGCCAGCAGCGTAGGGGGACAACTAAACTCTGGAAACACCATATATTTT. It codes for CASSVGGQLNSGNTIYF.

The J gene is TRBJ2-7, the V gene TRBV7-9; tentatively, D is TRBD1 (5 bases). V shed 5 bases and J shed 0 bases, with 29 bases lying between them. The CDR3 contains 20 residues. Per germline, CDR1 SEHNR and CDR2 FQNEAQ (reference sequence). The CDR3: CASSNYKGAQDNRGSYEQYF. The DNA for the CDR3 is TGTGCCAGCAGCAATTACAAAGGCGCACAAGATAATAGGGGCTCCTACGAGCAGTACTTC.

V is TRBV7-3 and J is TRBJ1-1; possibly TRBD1 for D (6 bases). Germline lookup yields CDR1 SGHTA and CDR2 FQGTGA. The length of the CDR3 is 16 residues. V shed 5 bases and J shed 1 base, with 17 bases lying between them. DNA for the CDR3: TGTGCCAGCAGCCTCGCCCCCAGGGGCCCGAACACTGAAGCTTTCTTT. It encodes CASSLAPRGPNTEAFF.

This chain joins TRBV4-3 and TRBJ1-4; maybe TRBD1 (6 bases). The CDR3 consists of 16 residues. Germline CDR1 is LGHNA and CDR2 is YSLEER. Trimming left V 4 bases short and J 5 bases short, with 17 bases between. Written as DNA, the CDR3 is TGCGCCAGCAGCCCCGGGGTAGGGACAAGAAATGAAAAACTGTTTTTT. Translating it yields CASSPGVGTRNEKLFF.

This clone has a single count. The CDR3 loop reads CASSPRTGGNTIYF. CDR3 nucleotides: TGCGCCAGCAGTCCCCGGACAGGGGGCAACACCATATATTTT. The V call is TRBV23-1, the J call TRBJ1-3, with TRBD1 identical over 11 bases. TRBV23-1 is sorted into the ORF group, with uncertain function. The CDR3 length is 14 residues. J lost 7 bases, V lost 4 bases, and 3 bases had no gene match.

The chain employs TRBV24-1 and TRBJ2-1; tentative D call: TRBD2 (6 bases). This CDR3 is built from 14 residues. Germline V gene lookup returns CDR1 KGHDR and CDR2 SFDVKD. V lost 5 bases and J 7 bases, leaving 14 bases between the germline ends. In DNA, the CDR3 is TGTGCCACCAGTGGCGGGACTCGCGGGAATGAGCAGTTCTTC. It specifies CATSGGTRGNEQFF.

This clone occurred once. Mismatch with germline at one junction end may stem from a read error. The genes are TRBV3-1 (or the pseudogene TRBV3-2) and TRBJ2-1; 13 bases are shared with TRBD2. Germline CDR1 LGHDT, CDR2 YNNKEL (reference sequence). The CDR3 has 15 amino acids. The chain's CDR3 is CANSQGLAGVNEQFF. In nucleotides, the CDR3 is TGTGCCAACAGCCAAGGACTAGCGGGAGTAAATGAGCAGTTCTTC.

The chain has TRBV7-6 and TRBJ2-1, with TRBD2 matching 10 bases. The germline V gene has CDR1 SGHVS and CDR2 FNYEAQ. The V segment lost 1 base and the J segment 4 bases; nucleotides outside the gene matches: 4. The CDR3 has 16 amino acids. This CDR3 is CASSLGWTSGYNEQFF. The CDR3 DNA sequence: TGTGCCAGCAGCTTAGGATGGACTAGCGGTTACAATGAGCAGTTCTTC.

The J gene is TRBJ1-2, the V gene TRBV5-1, with 11 nucleotides matching TRBD1. Germline V gene lookup returns CDR1 SGHRS and CDR2 YFSETQ. The CDR3 contains 15 residues. J gave up 3 bases and V 5 bases, and 6 bases lay outside the gene matches. The CDR3 nucleotides read TGCGCCAGCAGTGGACAGGGGGCCAAGGACTATGGCTACACCTTC. This translates into CASSGQGAKDYGYTF.